The T cell receptor (beta chain) described here comes from a study of blood T cells in healthy people across ages. Study-level background: About one barcoded beta molecule per two T cells was the capture yield of template switching.

The CDR3 extends over 13 amino acids. Trimming stripped 2 bases from V and 5 bases from J, with 9 bases between. Looked up from germline, CDR1 is MNHEY and CDR2 is SVGAGI. Per sample, no less than 6 micrograms of total RNA were extracted. Alongside a J-beta primer mix, a sample-barcoded 5' primer served in a second PCR lasting roughly 6 to 12 cycles. Every cDNA was tagged by a template-switch adaptor with 12 random nucleotides. TCRdb used MiXCR to reprocess the 5' RACE reads, holding one entry per CDR3 protein. The table has about 1,000,000 distinct CDR3 sequences, 45% seen once. This clonotype has only a few counts.

The origin of this receptor is a woman aged 55-75 years in good health. Sequenced: blood. The chain joins TRBV6-5 to TRBJ2-5; D tentatively fits TRBD1 or TRBD2 (5 bases each). The DNA of the CDR3 is TGTGCCAGCAGTTACGGGGGATGGGAGACCCAGTACTTC. This encodes CASSYGGWETQYF.